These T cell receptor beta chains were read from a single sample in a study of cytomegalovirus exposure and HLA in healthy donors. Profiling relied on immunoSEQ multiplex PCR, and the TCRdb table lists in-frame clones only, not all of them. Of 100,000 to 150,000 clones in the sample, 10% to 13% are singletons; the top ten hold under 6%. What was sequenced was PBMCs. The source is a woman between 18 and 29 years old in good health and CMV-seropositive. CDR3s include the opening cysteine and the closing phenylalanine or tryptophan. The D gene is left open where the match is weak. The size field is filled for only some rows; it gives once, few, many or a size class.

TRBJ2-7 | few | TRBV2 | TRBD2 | TGTGCCAGCAGCGGGACTAGCGGGAGTTACGAGCAGTACTTC | CASSGTSGSYEQYF
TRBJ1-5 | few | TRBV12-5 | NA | TGTGCTAGTGGTTCGCTAGTCTCCAATCAGCCCCAGCATTTT | CASGSLVSNQPQHF
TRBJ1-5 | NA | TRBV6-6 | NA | TGTGCCAGCAGTTACGAAAGGGGTCGCGGTCAGCCCCAGCATTTT | CASSYERGRGQPQHF
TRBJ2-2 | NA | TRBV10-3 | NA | TGTGCCATCAGGTCAGGCACGAACACCGGGGAGCTGTTTTTT | CAIRSGTNTGELFF
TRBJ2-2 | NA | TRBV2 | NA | TGTGCCAGCAGTGCCCGGGTCCCGAACACCGGGGAGCTGTTTTTT | CASSARVPNTGELFF
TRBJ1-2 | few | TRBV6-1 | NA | TGTGCCAGCAGTGCCGGCGGTAACTATGGCTACACCTTC | CASSAGGNYGYTF
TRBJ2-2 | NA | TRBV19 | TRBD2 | TGTGCCAGTAGTTCGGGGAGGGACACCGGGGAGCTGTTTTTT | CASSSGRDTGELFF
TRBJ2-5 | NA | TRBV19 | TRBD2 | TGTGCCAGTAGTGGCCGACTAGCGGGAGATGGGGAGACCCAGTACTTC | CASSGRLAGDGETQYF
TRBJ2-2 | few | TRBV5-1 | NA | TGCGCCAGCAGCTTGGGTGCCCAGGGCTGGAACACCGGGGAGCTGTTTTTT | CASSLGAQGWNTGELFF
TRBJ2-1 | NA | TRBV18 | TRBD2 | TGTGCCAGCTCACCACCATCGGGAGGGCCTAATGAGCAGTTCTTC | CASSPPSGGPNEQFF
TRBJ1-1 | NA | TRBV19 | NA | TGTGCCAGTAGTATCTTGACTTCTCACACTGAAGCTTTCTTT | CASSILTSHTEAFF
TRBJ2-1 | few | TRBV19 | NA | TGTGCCAGTAGTATAACGGGGGACAATGAGCAGTTCTTC | CASSITGDNEQFF
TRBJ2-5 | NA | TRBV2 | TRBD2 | TGTGCCAGCAACCGGGAGACCCTAGCGGGAGGAGTTGAGACCCAGTACTTC | CASNRETLAGGVETQYF